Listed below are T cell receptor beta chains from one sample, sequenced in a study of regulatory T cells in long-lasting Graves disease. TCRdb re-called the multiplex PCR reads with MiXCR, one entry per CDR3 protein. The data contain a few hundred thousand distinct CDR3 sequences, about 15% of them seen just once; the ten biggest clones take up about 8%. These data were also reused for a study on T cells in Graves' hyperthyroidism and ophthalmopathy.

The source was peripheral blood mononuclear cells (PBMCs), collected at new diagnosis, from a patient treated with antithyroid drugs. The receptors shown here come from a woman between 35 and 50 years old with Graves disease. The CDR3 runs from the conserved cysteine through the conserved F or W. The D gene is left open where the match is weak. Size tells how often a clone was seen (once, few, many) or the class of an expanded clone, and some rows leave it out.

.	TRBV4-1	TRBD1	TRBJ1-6	TGCGCCAGCAGCCAAGTGGTGTCAGGGGGCTCGGGTTCACCCCTCCACTTT	CASSQVVSGGSGSPLHF
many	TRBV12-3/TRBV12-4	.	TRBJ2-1	TGTGCCAGCAGTTTATACAGGGCGGAGTACAATGAGCAGTTCTTC	CASSLYRAEYNEQFF
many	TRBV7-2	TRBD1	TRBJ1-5	TGTGCCAGCAGCTCCCCGGGACAGTACAATCAGCCCCAGCATTTT	CASSSPGQYNQPQHF
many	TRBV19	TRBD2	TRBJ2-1	TGTGCCAGTAGTATTTCAACTAGCGGGAGGGTAAATGAGCAGTTCTTC	CASSISTSGRVNEQFF
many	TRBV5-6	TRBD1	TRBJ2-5	TGTGCCAGCAGCGCAGAAGGGACAGTCCGGACCCAGTACTTC	CASSAEGTVRTQYF
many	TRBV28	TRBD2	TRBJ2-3	TGTGCCAGCAGTTCGGGGACTAGCGGGTTGTCTACAGATACGCAGTATTTT	CASSSGTSGLSTDTQYF
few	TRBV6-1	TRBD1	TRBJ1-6	TGTGCCAGCAGTGATCGACAGGGACGTTCACCCCTCCACTTT	CASSDRQGRSPLHF
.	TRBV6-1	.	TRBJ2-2	TGTGCCAGCAGACAGACCGGGACCCACTCCGGGGAGCTGTTTTTT	CASRQTGTHSGELFF
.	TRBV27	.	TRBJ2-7	TGTGCCAGCAGTTCCGAAAGACTGCGTAGGGAGCAGTACTTC	CASSSERLRREQYF
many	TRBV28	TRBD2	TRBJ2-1	TGTGCCAGCAGTTTATCGGGACTAGCGGGAGACAATGAGCAGTTCTTC	CASSLSGLAGDNEQFF
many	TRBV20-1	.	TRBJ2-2	TGCAGTGCTAGAGTAAACGTCGGGGAGCTGTTTTTT	CSARVNVGELFF
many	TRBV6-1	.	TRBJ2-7	TGTGCCAGCGGGAGGAGCGGTACCTACGAGCAGTACTTC	CASGRSGTYEQYF
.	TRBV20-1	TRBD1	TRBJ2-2	TGCAGTGCTACACAGGGGGGAGCCGGGGAGCTGTTTTTT	CSATQGGAGELFF
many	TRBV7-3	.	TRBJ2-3	TGTGCCAGCAGCTTTGTGGAAACAGATACGCAGTATTTT	CASSFVETDTQYF
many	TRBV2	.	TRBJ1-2	TGTGCCAGCACCCCGTCAGTGGCGAATGGCTACACCTTC	CASTPSVANGYTF
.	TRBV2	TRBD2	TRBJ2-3	TGTGCCAGCAGTGAAGCCCTACTAGCGGGAGCTGCAGATACGCAGTATTTT	CASSEALLAGAADTQYF
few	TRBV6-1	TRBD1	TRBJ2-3	TGTGCCAGCAGTCCCCTCGGGACAGGGGCCCCCACAGATACGCAGTATTTT	CASSPLGTGAPTDTQYF
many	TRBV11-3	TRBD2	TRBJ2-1	TGTGCCAGCAGCTTAGATACGGGACTATCCCCCCATGAGCAGTTCTTC	CASSLDTGLSPHEQFF
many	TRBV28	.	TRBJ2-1	TGTGCCAGCAGTAGCGGGCCCACCCCCAATGAGCAGTTCTTC	CASSSGPTPNEQFF
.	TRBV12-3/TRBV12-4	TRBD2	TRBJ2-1	TGTGCCAGCAGCCTAAGACTAGCATTGAGCTCCTACAATGAGCAGTTCTTC	CASSLRLALSSYNEQFF
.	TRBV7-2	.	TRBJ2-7	TGTGCCTGCAGCAAACAGAGCTGGTCGGGCGAGCAGTACTTC	CACSKQSWSGEQYF
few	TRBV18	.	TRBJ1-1	TGTGCCAGCTCTCCCCGCCTGGGGGGAAGGAACACTGAAGCTTTCTTT	CASSPRLGGRNTEAFF
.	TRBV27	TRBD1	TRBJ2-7	TGTGCCAGCCATGACCGGGACAGACCCTACGAGCAGTACTTC	CASHDRDRPYEQYF
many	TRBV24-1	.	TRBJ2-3	TGTGCCACCAGTGACCCCGAATCTACTAGCACAGATACGCAGTATTTT	CATSDPESTSTDTQYF
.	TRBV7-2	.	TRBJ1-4	TGTGCCAGCAGCTTAAGTCCCGCTGAGCCTGAAAAACTGTTTTTT	CASSLSPAEPEKLFF
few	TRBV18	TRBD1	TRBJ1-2	TGTGCCAGCTCACCCGACAGGGCGGCTTCCTATGGCTACACCTTC	CASSPDRAASYGYTF
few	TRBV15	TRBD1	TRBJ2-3	TGTGCCACCACCACACAGGGGGGTTGGCCAGATACGCAGTATTTT	CATTTQGGWPDTQYF
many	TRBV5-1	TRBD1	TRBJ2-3	TGCGCCAGCAGCGGTACAGGGGTTTGGACAGATACGCAGTATTTT	CASSGTGVWTDTQYF
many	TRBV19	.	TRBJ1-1	TGTGCCAGTAGTATCCCAGGGACGAACACTGAAGCTTTCTTT	CASSIPGTNTEAFF
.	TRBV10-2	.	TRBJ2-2	TGTGCCAGCAGTTGGCCGGGTACCGGGGAGCTGTTTTTT	CASSWPGTGELFF
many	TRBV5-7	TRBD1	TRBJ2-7	TGTGCCAGCAGTTTGGCCCGGGACAGGGGGCCCTACGAGCAGTACTTC	CASSLARDRGPYEQYF
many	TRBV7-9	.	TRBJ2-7	TGTGCCAGCAGCTTATTATCAGGGGTAGAAGGGTACGAGCAGTACTTC	CASSLLSGVEGYEQYF
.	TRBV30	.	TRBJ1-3	TGTGCCTGGAGTGTACGCTCTGGAAACACCATATATTTT	CAWSVRSGNTIYF
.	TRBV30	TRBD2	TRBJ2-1	TGTGCCTGGAGTATAGCGGGAGGGGTACATGATGAGCAGTTCTTC	CAWSIAGGVHDEQFF
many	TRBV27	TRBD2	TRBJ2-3	TGTGCCAGCCCCGTGGCGGGAGATGGAGCAGATACGCAGTATTTT	CASPVAGDGADTQYF
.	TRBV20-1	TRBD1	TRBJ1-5	TGCAGTGCTAGAGGCCCGGACAGGGGAGATCAGCCCCAGCATTTT	CSARGPDRGDQPQHF
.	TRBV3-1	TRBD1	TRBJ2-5	TGTGCCAGCAGCCAAGACCGACAGGGGGATGAGACCCAGTACTTC	CASSQDRQGDETQYF
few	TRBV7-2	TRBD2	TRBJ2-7	TGTGCCAGCAGCTTAGAGGGACTACAATTCGAGCAGTACTTC	CASSLEGLQFEQYF
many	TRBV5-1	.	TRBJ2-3	TGCGCCAGCAGCTCGACCCTCACAGATACGCAGTATTTT	CASSSTLTDTQYF
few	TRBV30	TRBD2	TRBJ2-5	TGTGCCTGGAGTGTAGAGCGGGAGGGCCAGTTAATGGAGACCCAGTACTTC	CAWSVEREGQLMETQYF
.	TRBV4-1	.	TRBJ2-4	TGCGCCAGCAGCCAAGACCCCCAAAACATTCAGTACTTC	CASSQDPQNIQYF
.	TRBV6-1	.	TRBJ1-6	TGTGCCAGCACCCACCGGAAGGGAATTGGAGGGCCAGAAAGCTCCTATAATTCACCCCTCCACTTT	CASTHRKGIGGPESSYNSPLHF
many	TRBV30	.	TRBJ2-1	TGTGCCTGGAGTGTCGGGGCGGGACACTACAATGAGCAGTTCTTC	CAWSVGAGHYNEQFF
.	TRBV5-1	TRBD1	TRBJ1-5	TGCGCCAGCAGCTTGGGGCCAACAGGGGAGGGCAATCAGCCCCAGCATTTT	CASSLGPTGEGNQPQHF
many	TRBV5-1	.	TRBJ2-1	TGCGCCAGCAGCTTGGATGGGACTCGCAGTGATGAGCAGTTCTTC	CASSLDGTRSDEQFF
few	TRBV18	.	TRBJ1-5	TGTGCCAGCTCCCGCAGGGGTAAGGAGCCCCAGCATTTT	CASSRRGKEPQHF